The 11 T cell receptor beta chains presented below share a single source sample, sequenced in a study of cytomegalovirus exposure and HLA in healthy donors. A multiplex PCR was run with 60 Vbeta primers and 13 Jbeta primers. Measured with immunoSEQ multiplex PCR; TCRdb has only the in-frame clones, and not every one. This sample has around 78,000 clones, with roughly 84% found just once. The sample comprised PBMCs. The receptors stem from a woman aged 45-65 years in good health and CMV-seronegative.

The chain couples TRBV7-3 to TRBJ2-2, with 8 bases identical to TRBD1. Germline V gene sequence: CDR1 SGHTA, CDR2 FQGTGA. There are 16 residues in the CDR3. V gave up 6 bases and J gave up 3 bases; unmatched junction bases: 9. The CDR3 coding sequence is TGTGCCAGCAGTAAACAGGGGGTAGTGGACACCGGGGAGCTGTTTTTT. Translating gives CASSKQGVVDTGELFF. The full variable domain, in which reference TRBV7-3 and TRBJ2-2 provide the parts outside the CDR3, is GAGVSQTPSNKVTEKGKYVELRCDPISGHTALYWYRQSLGQGPEFLIYFQGTGAADDSGLPNDRFFAVRPEGSVSTLKIQRTERGDSAVYLCASSKQGVVDTGELFFGEGSRLTVL.

J is TRBJ1-3 and V is TRBV10-3, with D unresolved. The V end lost 8 bases, the J end lost 0 bases, and 11 bases lay between the germline ends. CDR3 size: 14 residues. Germline V gene lookup returns CDR1 ENHRY and CDR2 SYGVKD. The CDR3 region is CAILQPNSGNTIYF. The CDR3 bases are TGTGCCATCCTACAGCCCAACTCTGGAAACACCATATATTTT.

The chain has TRBV9 and TRBJ2-1; D may be TRBD2 (6 bases). Germline V gives CDR1 SGDLS, CDR2 YYNGEE. Deletions cut 0 bases from V and 6 bases from J, with 13 bases between. The CDR3 spans 15 residues. CDR3 sequence reads: CASSVGGFGGNEQFF. In DNA form, the CDR3 reads TGTGCCAGCAGCGTAGGAGGCTTCGGGGGCAATGAGCAGTTCTTC.

CDR3 region: CASSSSYSNQPQHF. CDR3 sequence (DNA): TGTGCCAGCAGTTCGTCCTATAGCAATCAGCCCCAGCATTTT. The V gene is TRBV6-5, the J gene TRBJ1-5, with D uncertain. Germline values: CDR1 MNHEY, CDR2 SVGAGI. The CDR3 spans 14 residues. The germline V and J ends were trimmed by 4 bases and 0 bases, with 7 bases remaining between them.

The CDR3: CATSRDRQTNEKLFF. CDR3 DNA: TGTGCCACCAGCAGAGATCGTCAGACTAATGAAAAACTGTTTTTT. The chain links TRBV15 to TRBJ1-4; D is unclear. V was shortened by 0 bases and J by 2 bases, with 7 bases between the two germline ends. The germline CDR1 and CDR2 sequences are LNHNV and YYDKDF (reference sequence). The length of the CDR3 is 15 residues.

The V call is TRBV10-2, the J call TRBJ1-2; D not resolved. Germline lookup yields CDR1 WSHSY and CDR2 SAAADI. The CDR3 totals 13 residues. V was cut by 2 bases and J by 6 bases, with 10 bases left in between. As DNA, the CDR3 is TGCGCCAGCAGTGAGGAACCGCGGGATGGCTACACCTTC. Amino acids: CASSEEPRDGYTF.

The chain joins TRBV5-1 to TRBJ1-1; TRBD1 agrees at 8 bases. CDR3 length: 15 residues. Germline V gives CDR1 SGHRS, CDR2 YFSETQ. Trimming at V came to 4 bases and at J to 1 base, leaving 6 bases not matched to a gene. The CDR3 reads CASSHGQGGNTEAFF. Here the CDR3 DNA reads TGCGCCAGCAGCCACGGACAGGGTGGGAACACTGAAGCTTTCTTT.

This sequence joins TRBV9 and TRBJ1-5, with 7 bases aligning to TRBD1. V lost 3 bases, J lost 0 bases, and 3 bases stayed unmatched. The germline gives CDR1 SGDLS, CDR2 YYNGEE. The CDR3 is 15 amino acids. The CDR3 protein is CASSETGYSNQPQHF. The CDR3 nucleotides are TGTGCCAGCAGCGAGACAGGGTATAGCAATCAGCCCCAGCATTTT.

This clone appeared a single time. This chain connects TRBV28 to TRBJ2-7; 7 bases match TRBD2. The CDR3 is 15 amino acids. With 6 bases clipped from V and 2 bases from J, the junction kept 10 bases outside the gene matches. Germline V CDR1 and CDR2: MDHEN, SYDVKM. The CDR3 DNA reads as TGTGCCAGCAGCCCCACCGGACTAGGAGCCTACGAGCAGTACTTC. It translates to CASSPTGLGAYEQYF. The entire variable domain, with the rest obtained from reference TRBV28 and TRBJ2-7, is as follows: DVKVTQSSRYLVKRTGEKVFLECVQDMDHENMFWYRQDPGLGLRLIYFSYDVKMKEKGDIPEGYSVSREKKERFSLILESASTNQTSMYLCASSPTGLGAYEQYFGPGTRLTVT.

A single count supports this clone. The chain couples TRBV27 to TRBJ2-3; the D gene is possibly TRBD1 (6 bases). Looked up from germline, CDR1 is MNHEY and CDR2 is SMNVEV (reference sequence). V dropped 4 bases and J dropped 8 bases, with 19 bases sitting between them. The CDR3 has 15 amino acids. The CDR3 DNA reads as TGTGCCAGCAGTTCGCTTAAACAGGGTGTAGGTACGCAGTATTTT. This encodes CASSSLKQGVGTQYF.

The chain carries TRBV9 and TRBJ1-1; 8 nucleotides line up with TRBD1. Germline loops: CDR1 SGDLS, CDR2 YYNGEE. The CDR3 loop spans 15 amino acids. The V gene end was trimmed by 5 bases and the J gene end by 3 bases; junction bases not matched to a gene: 9. The CDR3 is CASSFTGGADTEAFF. CDR3 nucleotides: TGTGCCAGCAGTTTCACAGGGGGGGCAGACACTGAAGCTTTCTTT.